Following are 21 T cell receptor beta chains from one sample sequenced in a study of early T cells in non-severe SARS-CoV-2 infection. TCRdb recomputed calls from the 5' RACE reads with MiXCR, one row per CDR3 protein. Seen here are 80,000 to 95,000 distinct CDR3 sequences, around an eighth observed once, and the top ten hold 6.5%. Sequencing was done on a sample of whole blood. The receptors shown here come from an adult who was a healthcare worker with PCR-confirmed SARS-CoV-2 infection or an uninfected control (not recorded which).

This clonotype was counted at least ten times. The chain employs TRBV7-3 and TRBJ2-3, with D perhaps matching TRBD1 (6 bases). Per germline, CDR1 SGHTA and CDR2 FQGTGA. The CDR3 covers 14 residues. Trimming pared 3 bases from V and 2 bases from J, leaving 9 bases between. The CDR3 sequence: CASSLDRYTDTQYF. The DNA for the CDR3 is TGTGCCAGCAGCTTGGACAGATACACAGATACGCAGTATTTT.

There are a few counts of this clonotype. The gene calls are TRBV12-3 or TRBV12-4 and TRBJ1-6; no clear D gene. The ends were cut back, 1 base at V and 9 bases at J, with 10 bases in the middle. The CDR3 runs 14 residues. The CDR3: CASSLERGSSPLHF. DNA for the CDR3: TGTGCCAGCAGTTTAGAGAGAGGGAGTTCACCCCTCCACTTT.

The chain has TRBV6-5 and TRBJ2-4; 12 nucleotides line up with TRBD1. CDR1 MNHEY and CDR2 SVGAGI come from the germline V gene. This CDR3 is built from 14 residues. Losses at the gene ends were 5 bases for V and 7 bases for J; bases not matched to a gene: 3. The CDR3: CASSGTGGANIQYF. The CDR3 region has the DNA TGTGCCAGCAGTGGGACAGGGGGCGCGAACATTCAGTACTTC.

The rearrangement links TRBV10-2 to TRBJ2-1; D possibly corresponds to TRBD2 (6 bases). Germline-derived CDR1 and CDR2 are WSHSY and SAAADI. Trimming took 11 bases from V and 0 from J, leaving 20 bases between them. The CDR3 is 16 residues long. CDR3 residues: CAGSGASDSSYNEQFF. In DNA, the CDR3 is TGCGCCGGGTCCGGAGCTAGCGATAGCTCCTACAATGAGCAGTTCTTC.

This clonotype was seen more than once but under ten times. This chain links TRBV2 with TRBJ1-1, with D perhaps TRBD1 (5 bases). Germline V gene lookup returns CDR1 SNHLY and CDR2 FYNNEI. The V and J ends lost 6 bases and 4 bases respectively, with 15 bases between them. The CDR3 consists of 14 residues. CDR3: CASSFDRRATEAFF. The CDR3 DNA reads TGTGCCAGCAGCTTCGACAGACGTGCCACTGAAGCTTTCTTT.

The genes are TRBV7-9 and TRBJ2-3; D remains ambiguous. From germline, CDR1 is SEHNR and CDR2 FQNEAQ (reference sequence). CDR3 length equals 15 residues. The V end lost 5 bases, the J end lost 2 bases, and 14 bases lay between the germline ends. The CDR3 loop is CASSLFLSHTDTQYF. The CDR3 DNA sequence: TGTGCCAGCAGCCTCTTTCTGTCCCACACAGATACGCAGTATTTT.

This clonotype has ten or more counts. The chain joins TRBV5-1 to TRBJ2-7; TRBD1 agrees at 8 bases. From germline, CDR1 is SGHRS and CDR2 YFSETQ. The ends lost 0 bases at V and 4 bases at J; junction bases unmatched: 3. The CDR3 has 14 residues. CDR3 amino acids: CASSLEGQGYEQYF. In nucleotides, the CDR3 is TGCGCCAGCAGCTTGGAAGGACAGGGTTACGAGCAGTACTTC.

The V call is TRBV9, the J call TRBJ1-3; 8 bases match TRBD1. V lost 3 bases and J lost 4; bases outside the gene matches: 9. CDR3 length: 16 amino acids. Germline V gene sequence: CDR1 SGDLS, CDR2 YYNGEE. The CDR3 DNA reads TGTGCCAGCAGCGCCAGCAGGGGGACAGGAGGAAACACCATATATTTT. Protein: CASSASRGTGGNTIYF.

This chain connects TRBV27 to TRBJ1-3; 8 bases match TRBD1. J lost 4 bases, V lost 3 bases, and 5 bases had no gene match. CDR1 is MNHEY, CDR2 SMNVEV, per germline (reference sequence). This CDR3 comprises 15 residues. The DNA for the CDR3 is TGTGCCAGCAGTTTTTCAGGGACAGGAGGAAACACCATATATTTT. Encoded protein: CASSFSGTGGNTIYF.

This chain uses TRBV7-8 with TRBJ1-2, with D tentatively TRBD1 (5 bases). Trimming stripped 3 bases from V and 1 base from J, with 12 bases between. The CDR3 contains 15 residues. In germline, CDR1 is SGHVS, CDR2 FQNEAQ. CDR3 bases: TGTGCCAGCAGCTTGGACACCAGCTTTAACTATGGCTACACCTTC. Translated, it gives CASSLDTSFNYGYTF.

This clonotype was seen many times. The chain employs TRBV12-3 or TRBV12-4 and TRBJ1-4, with unresolved D. The CDR3 length is 15 residues. Trimming took off 3 bases at V and 7 bases at J, with 15 bases between the two ends. The CDR3: CASSFGEGWSEKLFF. Written as DNA, the CDR3 is TGTGCCAGCAGTTTCGGAGAGGGTTGGTCTGAAAAACTGTTTTTT.

This clonotype was seen more than once but under ten times. The chain carries TRBV20-1 and TRBJ2-1; 11 bases align to TRBD2. CDR1 and CDR2 from the germline V gene are DFQATT and SNEGSKA (reference sequence). The CDR3 has 17 residues. Trimming at V came to 5 bases and at J to 1 base, leaving 10 bases not matched to a gene. DNA for the CDR3: TGCAGTGCTCGCGAGAGACTAGCGGGACTATCCTACAATGAGCAGTTCTTC. The encoded protein is CSARERLAGLSYNEQFF.

In this sample, this clonotype turned up many times. V is TRBV3-1 and J is TRBJ2-5; tentative D call: TRBD1 (5 bases). The CDR3 loop spans 16 amino acids. Germline CDR1 reads LGHDT; CDR2 reads YNNKEL (reference sequence). Trimming took off 2 bases at V and 3 bases at J, with 16 bases between the two ends. Written as DNA, the CDR3 is TGTGCCAGCAGCCAATTCCAGACAGTCCCAGAAGAGACCCAGTACTTC. Translating gives CASSQFQTVPEETQYF.

This clonotype was seen more than once but under ten times. The J gene is TRBJ2-3, the V gene TRBV29-1; 8 bases are shared with TRBD2. The CDR3 is 18 amino acids. Germline trimming cut 6 bases from V and 1 base from J; bases unmatched to any gene: 18. Germline assignment: CDR1 SQVTM and CDR2 ANQGSEA. The CDR3: CSVGPGTRSGRGTDTQYF. The CDR3 region has the DNA TGCAGCGTAGGTCCCGGGACTAGAAGTGGGAGAGGCACAGATACGCAGTATTTT.

The rearrangement uses TRBV12-1 and TRBJ2-5; the table's D call, TRBD1, has no DNA check behind it. TRBV12-1 is an annotated pseudogene. The CDR3 runs 16 residues. As DNA, the CDR3 is TGTGCCAGCAGCCGCGAGGACAGGGCCCCCGGGGAGACCCAGTACTTC. It yields the protein CASSREDRAPGETQYF.

The rearrangement uses TRBV10-3 and TRBJ2-7; D gene uncertain. The CDR3 spans 14 residues. Germline loops: CDR1 ENHRY, CDR2 SYGVKD. Trimming took off 2 bases at V and 2 bases at J, with 10 bases between the two ends. The DNA of the CDR3 is TGTGCCATCAGTGAGGACTTGACCCCCTACGAGCAGTACTTC. Translating it yields CAISEDLTPYEQYF.

V and J are TRBV5-1 and TRBJ2-7, with D hard to call. The CDR3 extends over 14 amino acids. Germline V gene lookup returns CDR1 SGHRS and CDR2 YFSETQ. Trimming left V 6 bases short and J 1 base short, with 14 bases between. The CDR3 region has the DNA TGCGCCAGCACCACGAAGACTGGATCCTACGAGCAGTACTTC. This sequence encodes CASTTKTGSYEQYF.

This rearrangement joins TRBV14 to TRBJ2-1; 16 bases are a match to TRBD2. Germline CDR1 and CDR2: SGHDN and FVKESK. This CDR3 is 17 amino acids long. J was trimmed by 13 bases and V by 3 bases; bases with no gene match: 12. Written as DNA, the CDR3 is TGTGCCAGCAGCCATGTGAAACCCGGGACTAGCGGGGGGGGCCAGTTCTTC. Protein sequence: CASSHVKPGTSGGGQFF.

In DNA, the CDR3 is TGTGCCAGCAGCTCCTTAACAGGCGGAAGCAGGATTGTCTATGGCTACACCTTC. Protein: CASSSLTGGSRIVYGYTF. The V gene is TRBV11-2, the J gene TRBJ1-2, with a possible D match to TRBD1 (5 bases). The CDR3 loop spans 18 amino acids. Germline CDR1 is SGHAT and CDR2 is FQNNGV. V lost 4 bases and J lost 4, with 25 bases in between.

In this sample, this clonotype turned up a few times. The chain is built from TRBV5-6 and TRBJ1-4; 9 bases line up with TRBD1. CDR1 and CDR2 from the germline V gene are SGHDT and YYEEEE. The CDR3 spans 14 residues. The trim removed 8 bases at V and 5 bases at J, leaving 7 bases unmatched. This CDR3 reads CASGATGGNEKLFF. DNA of the CDR3: TGTGCCAGTGGAGCGACAGGGGGGAATGAAAAACTGTTTTTT.

This clonotype was seen a few times. J is TRBJ2-1 and V is TRBV7-2; no clear D gene. Germline V gene data show CDR1 as SGHTA and CDR2 as FQGNSA. Trimming cost V 5 bases and J 9 bases, with 14 bases left between them. The length of the CDR3 is 13 residues. As DNA, the CDR3 is TGTGCCAGCAGCCGCGAGGACCCCCGTGAGCAGTTCTTC. It is translated as CASSREDPREQFF. Drawing the rest from reference TRBV7-2 and TRBJ2-1, the complete variable domain is GAGVSQSPSNKVTEKGKDVELRCDPISGHTALYWYRQSLGQGLEFLIYFQGNSAPDKSGLPSDRFSAERTGGSVSTLTIQRTQQEDSAVYLCASSREDPREQFFGPGTRLTVL.